This entry lists 28 T cell receptor beta chains sequenced from one sample in a study of T-cell memory formation after mild COVID-19. TCRdb re-analysed the 5' RACE reads in MiXCR, keeping a single row per CDR3 protein. Of tens of thousands of distinct CDR3 sequences listed, over 9% were seen once; the top ten hold roughly 12%. The sequencing input was PBMCs or a T cell subset sorted from them (not recorded which). The source of these receptors is an adult woman who had mild COVID-19 (a few samples of this study predate the infection). Cell type and time point are not known.

V gene TRBV4-2 combines with J gene TRBJ1-2; D call uncertain. The CDR3 extends over 14 amino acids. Trimming stripped 2 bases from V and 2 bases from J, with 9 bases between. Germline loops: CDR1 LGHNA, CDR2 YNFKEQ. CDR3 nucleotide sequence: TGTGCCAGCAGCCAACCGGGATCCAACTATGGCTACACCTTC. It is translated as CASSQPGSNYGYTF.

This clonotype was observed at least ten times. The V gene is TRBV20-1, the J gene TRBJ2-1, with D possibly matching TRBD2 (5 bases). V was trimmed by 0 bases and J by 7 bases, leaving 7 bases between them. Per germline, CDR1 DFQATT and CDR2 SNEGSKA (reference sequence). This CDR3 is 12 amino acids long. CDR3 protein: CSAREGSNEQFF. The CDR3, as DNA: TGCAGTGCTAGAGAGGGGAGTAATGAGCAGTTCTTC.

As regards this clonotype: This may stem from a read error, because a much larger clone lies one nucleotide away. This sequence joins TRBV20-1 and TRBJ2-2; D may be TRBD2 (5 bases). The V end lost 0 bases, the J end lost 2 bases, and 7 bases lay between the germline ends. The CDR3 has 14 residues. In germline, CDR1 is DFQATT, CDR2 SNEGSKA (reference sequence). Written as DNA, the CDR3 is TGCAGTGCTAGAGAGCCGGGAAACACCGGGGAGCTGTTTTTT. This codes for CSAREPGNTGELFF.

V is TRBV9 and J is TRBJ1-6; the D gene is possibly TRBD1 (5 bases). With 5 bases removed from V and 3 bases from J, the gap between germline ends came to 12 bases. The CDR3 runs to 15 residues. CDR1 SGDLS and CDR2 YYNGEE come from the germline V gene. The CDR3 bases are TGTGCCAGCAGTACTGGGGACGGCTATAATTCACCCCTCCACTTT. Translating gives CASSTGDGYNSPLHF.

As to this clonotype: Lacking the conserved final phenylalanine or tryptophan, this CDR3 likely reflects a read error. The chain is built from TRBV5-5 and TRBJ2-7, with D perhaps matching TRBD2 (6 bases). The germline V and J ends were trimmed by 2 bases and 6 bases, with 15 bases remaining between them. Germline CDR1 is SGHKS and CDR2 is YYEKEE (reference sequence). The CDR3 contains 14 residues. CDR3 residues: CASSFGDFAAEQYL. DNA for the CDR3: TGTGCCAGCAGCTTTGGGGACTTTGCGGCCGAGCAGTACTTA.

There are many counts of this clonotype. The rearrangement joins TRBV18 to TRBJ2-1; 9 positions agree with TRBD2. The CDR3 loop spans 13 amino acids. Trimming took 4 bases from V and 10 from J; bases not matched to a gene: 5. Germline CDR1 and CDR2: KGHSH and LQKENI. The CDR3 bases are TGTGCCAGCTCACGGAACAGCGGGGGGGAGCAGTTCTTC. This gives the protein CASSRNSGGEQFF.

This clonotype was seen repeatedly, ten times or more. The chain links TRBV20-1 to TRBJ2-7, with TRBD2 as a possible D gene (6 bases). The CDR3 contains 15 residues. V was shortened by 0 bases and J by 2 bases, with 14 bases between the two germline ends. Per the germline V gene, CDR1 is DFQATT and CDR2 is SNEGSKA (reference sequence). CDR3 protein: CSARDNGRQTYEQYF. CDR3 DNA: TGCAGTGCTAGAGATAACGGGAGACAGACCTACGAGCAGTACTTC.

Sample share makes this clonotype medium-sized. The genes are TRBV3-1 and TRBJ2-7; possibly TRBD1 for D (6 bases). The CDR3 totals 15 residues. Germline CDR1 is LGHDT and CDR2 is YNNKEL (reference sequence). V dropped 6 bases and J dropped 2 bases, with 17 bases sitting between them. The CDR3 DNA follows: TGTGCCAGCAGTGTCGGGTTTACAGGGCCCTACGAGCAGTACTTC. Protein: CASSVGFTGPYEQYF.

This clonotype showed up just a few times. The chain couples TRBV7-6 to TRBJ2-7; D is possibly TRBD1 or TRBD2 (6 bases each). The germline V gene has CDR1 SGHVS and CDR2 FNYEAQ. Trimming removed 2 bases at V and 5 bases at J, with 16 bases between. CDR3 length: 15 amino acids. This CDR3 reads CASSLRGGGYDEQYF. The CDR3, as DNA: TGTGCCAGCAGCTTACGTGGAGGGGGGTACGACGAGCAGTACTTC.

This sequence joins TRBV20-1 and TRBJ1-1, with D perhaps TRBD1 (5 bases). Germline V gene data show CDR1 as DFQATT and CDR2 as SNEGSKA (reference sequence). Deletions cut 3 bases from V and 1 base from J, with 9 bases between. This CDR3 contains 13 residues. The CDR3 nucleotides are TGCAGTGCTAGTCGGGGCTGGAACACTGAAGCTTTCTTT. This encodes CSASRGWNTEAFF.

In its sample, this clonotype was seen once. This chain uses TRBV20-1 with TRBJ2-2, with 9 bases that match TRBD1. Germline V lookup: CDR1 DFQATT, CDR2 SNEGSKA (reference sequence). This CDR3 has 14 residues. The ends lost 3 bases at V and 7 bases at J; junction bases unmatched: 6. This CDR3 reads CSARTGGIFGELFF. CDR3 sequence (DNA): TGCAGTGCTAGGACAGGGGGTATATTCGGGGAGCTGTTTTTT.

This clonotype was detected a few times. The chain recombines TRBV7-9 with TRBJ1-1; D unclear. CDR1 is SEHNR, CDR2 FQNEAQ, per germline (reference sequence). There are 13 residues in the CDR3. Trimming stripped 4 bases from V and 1 base from J, with 7 bases between. CDR3 in amino acids: CASSSKENTEAFF. CDR3 sequence (DNA): TGTGCCAGCAGCTCGAAGGAGAACACTGAAGCTTTCTTT.

This rearrangement joins TRBV3-1 to TRBJ2-5; tentative D call: TRBD2 (6 bases). This CDR3 spans 14 amino acids. V was clipped by 1 base and J by 4 bases, with 10 bases between them. Per germline, CDR1 LGHDT and CDR2 YNNKEL (reference sequence). CDR3 coding DNA: TGTGCCAGCAGCCAAGCGGGAGACTCAGAGACCCAGTACTTC. Translating it yields CASSQAGDSETQYF.

This rearrangement joins TRBV24-1 to TRBJ2-7; TRBD1 agrees at 7 bases. V trimming: 4 bases; J trimming: 7 bases; junction bases outside the gene matches: 12. Germline CDR1 and CDR2: KGHDR and SFDVKD. CDR3 length: 15 amino acids. The CDR3 DNA follows: TGTGCCACCAGTGAAGGGACAGCAACGCTCAGAGAGCAGTACTTC. Its translation is CATSEGTATLREQYF.

This clonotype showed up many times. V is TRBV4-1 and J is TRBJ2-1; 9 bases line up with TRBD2. With 2 bases clipped from V and 4 bases from J, the junction kept 6 bases outside the gene matches. The CDR3 loop spans 16 amino acids. Germline values: CDR1 MGHRA, CDR2 YSYEKL. The CDR3 nucleotides are TGCGCCAGCAGCCAATCGGGGCGGGGGGGATACAATGAGCAGTTCTTC. This translates into CASSQSGRGGYNEQFF.

At least ten counts were recorded for this clonotype. V is TRBV24-1 and J is TRBJ2-3; D gene unclear. CDR1 and CDR2 from the germline V gene are KGHDR and SFDVKD. The CDR3 is made up of 17 amino acids. The ends were cut back, 2 bases at V and 5 bases at J, with 19 bases in the middle. The CDR3 loop is CATSDSGRTPTVDTQYF. The DNA for the CDR3 is TGTGCCACCAGTGATTCAGGACGGACGCCTACGGTAGATACGCAGTATTTT.

The rearrangement links TRBV20-1 to TRBJ2-3, with 10 bases identical to TRBD2. Germline V gives CDR1 DFQATT, CDR2 SNEGSKA (reference sequence). The V segment lost 4 bases and the J segment 2 bases; nucleotides outside the gene matches: 12. The CDR3 extends over 17 amino acids. The CDR3: CSANNPQLAGLTDTQYF. Here the CDR3 DNA reads TGCAGTGCTAACAACCCGCAACTAGCGGGGCTCACAGATACGCAGTATTTT.

The V and J genes are TRBV29-1 and TRBJ2-1, with 7 nucleotides matching TRBD2. Germline lookup yields CDR1 SQVTM and CDR2 ANQGSEA. The CDR3 loop spans 15 amino acids. V lost 6 bases to trimming and J lost 8 bases; unmatched junction nucleotides: 16. The CDR3 DNA is TGCAGCGTCATCAGAACGGGGGGACCTGGGGATGAGCAGTTCTTC. This encodes CSVIRTGGPGDEQFF.

V and J are TRBV7-7 and TRBJ2-7, with 11 bases fitting TRBD2. This CDR3 has 18 residues. Germline CDR1 reads SSHAT; CDR2 reads FNYEAQ (reference sequence). CDR3 sequence reads: CASQGPPGLAALSYEQYF. The DNA for the CDR3 is TGTGCTAGCCAGGGGCCGCCGGGACTAGCGGCTCTCTCCTACGAGCAGTACTTC.

This clonotype has a count of ten or more. V gene TRBV5-6 combines with J gene TRBJ2-7, with unresolved D. CDR1 is SGHDT, CDR2 YYEEEE, per germline. The CDR3 extends over 12 amino acids. V lost 3 bases and J 1 base, leaving 5 bases between the germline ends. The CDR3 loop reads CASSYGSYEQYF. CDR3 nucleotides: TGTGCCAGCAGCTATGGATCCTACGAGCAGTACTTC.

This clonotype occurred a few times. The DNA for the CDR3 is TGCAGTGCTAGAAAAGACAGGGGCCAGCCCCAGCATTTT. Translating gives CSARKDRGQPQHF. This sequence joins TRBV20-1 and TRBJ1-5; 8 bases line up with TRBD1. Germline V gene lookup returns CDR1 DFQATT and CDR2 SNEGSKA (reference sequence). J was trimmed by 7 bases and V by 2 bases; bases with no gene match: 4. CDR3 length: 13 amino acids.

This clonotype was found a few times. CDR3 amino acids: CASSLGGHNEQFF. DNA for the CDR3: TGTGCCAGCAGCTTGGGTGGACACAATGAGCAGTTCTTC. The chain has TRBV5-4 and TRBJ2-1, with D unclear. Trimming pared 0 bases from V and 5 bases from J, leaving 6 bases between. The CDR3 runs to 13 residues. Looked up from germline, CDR1 is SGHNT and CDR2 is YYREEE (reference sequence).

This chain joins TRBV2 and TRBJ2-5, with 8 nucleotides matching TRBD1. V lost 7 bases, J lost 1 base, and 8 bases stayed unmatched. Per germline, CDR1 SNHLY and CDR2 FYNNEI. This CDR3 comprises 15 residues. The CDR3 DNA reads as TGTGCCAGCACCCGGGGCAGGGGGCGCCAAGAGACCCAGTACTTC. Its translation: CASTRGRGRQETQYF.

This clonotype was counted between two and nine times. The CDR3 here is CASSLGTGATEAFF. The CDR3 DNA sequence: TGTGCCAGCAGCTTGGGGACAGGGGCAACTGAAGCTTTCTTT. The rearrangement uses TRBV5-5 and TRBJ1-1; 9 positions match TRBD1. Germline CDR1 reads SGHKS; CDR2 reads YYEKEE (reference sequence). V gave up 0 bases and J gave up 5 bases; unmatched junction bases: 2. This CDR3 spans 14 amino acids.

This clonotype was recorded at least ten times. The chain uses TRBV24-1 and TRBJ2-2; either TRBD1 or TRBD2 may supply D (6 bases each). Trimming left V 7 bases short and J 6 bases short, with 11 bases between. The V gene's germline CDR1 is KGHDR and CDR2 SFDVKD. This CDR3 contains 13 residues. The CDR3 bases are TGTGCCACCAGCCGGGGGCCCCCCGGGGAGCTGTTTTTT. Amino acids: CATSRGPPGELFF.

The rearrangement uses TRBV7-3 and TRBJ2-5; D is ambiguous. Germline V CDR1 and CDR2: SGHTA, FQGTGA. CDR3 length equals 13 residues. V was pared by 5 bases and J by 5 bases, with 12 bases between. In nucleotides, the CDR3 is TGTGCCAGCAGCCCCAGGCCCAGGGAGACCCAGTACTTC. Amino acids: CASSPRPRETQYF.

Many counts were recorded for this clonotype. The V gene is TRBV5-1, the J gene TRBJ2-1; 10 positions agree with TRBD2. Germline loops: CDR1 SGHRS, CDR2 YFSETQ. The CDR3 extends over 16 amino acids. V lost 6 bases and J lost 2; bases outside the gene matches: 8. CDR3 in DNA: TGCGCCAGCATCGCCGTGAGCGGGAGGGCCTACAATGAGCAGTTCTTC. Residues: CASIAVSGRAYNEQFF.

This clonotype occurred a few times. The chain is built from TRBV6-6 and TRBJ2-1; TRBD2 aligns across 14 bases. CDR3 length: 16 residues. The ends lost 5 bases at V and 6 bases at J; junction bases unmatched: 6. Looked up from germline, CDR1 is MNHNY and CDR2 is SVGAGI (reference sequence). The CDR3 coding sequence is TGTGCCAGCAGTCCTACCGGGACTAGCGGGAGCAATGAGCAGTTCTTC. This codes for CASSPTGTSGSNEQFF.